Following are 32 T cell receptor beta chains from one sample sequenced in a study of T cell responses to AZD1222 COVID-19 vaccine. Method: immunoSEQ multiplex PCR; TCRdb's copy keeps in-frame clones and lacks some. The table lists 100,000 or so clones, about 88% of them singletons, with approximately 16% in the top ten. The sequenced sample was peripheral blood, obtained on day 0 of AZD1222 vaccination. These receptor sequences come from an adult in good health.

The rearrangement uses TRBV9 and TRBJ2-3; TRBD2 matches at 10 bases. With V trimmed by 4 bases and J by 6 bases, 8 bases remained unmatched. The germline gives CDR1 SGDLS, CDR2 YYNGEE. The CDR3 extends over 15 amino acids. CDR3 in DNA: TGTGCCAGCAGCCCCCTAGCGGGGGATTGGGATACGCAGTATTTT. Its translation: CASSPLAGDWDTQYF.

V and J are TRBV6-5 and TRBJ2-3; D gene unclear. Germline assignment: CDR1 MNHEY and CDR2 SVGAGI. The V and J ends lost 7 bases and 5 bases respectively, with 10 bases between them. CDR3 length equals 12 residues. The CDR3: CASKAWLDTQYF. The CDR3 DNA follows: TGTGCCAGCAAGGCCTGGTTAGATACGCAGTATTTT.

The genes are TRBV28 and TRBJ2-1, with D unclear. V gave up 5 bases and J gave up 6 bases, with 11 bases separating them. The CDR3 is 13 amino acids. The germline V gene encodes CDR1 MDHEN and CDR2 SYDVKM. CDR3 loop: CASSPRSRNEQFF. DNA of the CDR3: TGTGCCAGCAGTCCCCGGTCCCGCAATGAGCAGTTCTTC.

This rearrangement joins TRBV5-1 to TRBJ2-5; D perhaps matches TRBD2 (6 bases). V was shortened by 6 bases and J by 2 bases, with 17 bases between the two germline ends. CDR1 and CDR2 from the germline V gene are SGHRS and YFSETQ. The CDR3 is made up of 15 amino acids. DNA of the CDR3: TGCGCCAGCAACGGAAACGGAGGGAGGCAAGAGACCCAGTACTTC. Its translation is CASNGNGGRQETQYF.

This chain joins TRBV6-5 and TRBJ1-4; no firm D call. Deletions cut 6 bases from V and 0 bases from J, with 11 bases between. There are 15 residues in the CDR3. Germline-derived CDR1 and CDR2 are MNHEY and SVGAGI. As DNA, the CDR3 is TGTGCCAGCAGGATGAATCAGGCAACTAATGAAAAACTGTTTTTT. Its protein is CASRMNQATNEKLFF.

The rearrangement links TRBV10-3 to TRBJ2-3; 8 nucleotides line up with TRBD2. CDR1 ENHRY and CDR2 SYGVKD come from the germline V gene. The CDR3 runs 17 residues. The ends lost 6 bases at V and 4 bases at J; junction bases unmatched: 15. In nucleotides, the CDR3 is TGTGCCATCAGCACTCCTGGGCGGGGGGTTACCTCAGATACGCAGTATTTT. Translated, it gives CAISTPGRGVTSDTQYF.

This chain uses TRBV7-9 with TRBJ1-2; 9 nucleotides agree with TRBD1. From germline, CDR1 is SEHNR and CDR2 FQNEAQ (reference sequence). This CDR3 comprises 16 residues. V lost 2 bases and J lost 7; bases outside the gene matches: 11. The CDR3 protein is CASSLSNRDRVGGYTF. DNA for the CDR3: TGTGCCAGCAGCTTATCGAATCGGGACAGGGTCGGTGGCTACACCTTC. Looking up the rest from reference TRBV7-9 and TRBJ1-2 gives the full variable domain: DTGVSQNPRHKITKRGQNVTFRCDPISEHNRLYWYRQTLGQGPEFLTYFQNEAQLEKSRLLSDRFSAERPKGSFSTLEIQRTEQGDSAMYLCASSLSNRDRVGGYTFGSGTRLTVV.

This chain links TRBV6-5 with TRBJ2-7, with TRBD2 matching 11 bases. This CDR3 spans 15 amino acids. Germline V gives CDR1 MNHEY, CDR2 SVGAGI. The J segment lost 1 base and the V segment lost 4 bases, leaving 3 bases of the junction unmatched. The CDR3 region has the DNA TGTGCCAGCAGTTCCACTAGCGGGAGTTCCTACGAGCAGTACTTC. Protein product: CASSSTSGSSYEQYF.

This chain uses TRBV5-6 with TRBJ2-7; 7 bases align to TRBD1. Trimming took 4 bases from V and 0 from J; bases not matched to a gene: 4. Looked up from germline, CDR1 is SGHDT and CDR2 is YYEEEE. This CDR3 comprises 14 residues. CDR3: CASSRTGDSYEQYF. Here the CDR3 DNA reads TGTGCCAGCAGCCGGACAGGAGACTCCTACGAGCAGTACTTC.

The gene calls are TRBV19 and TRBJ1-2; D is perhaps TRBD1 (6 bases). Trimming left V 3 bases short and J 8 bases short, with 10 bases between. The CDR3 is 12 residues long. Per germline, CDR1 LNHDA and CDR2 SQIVND (reference sequence). The CDR3 region has the DNA TGTGCCAGTAGTATGGGGGGCGAAGGCTACACCTTC. Protein product: CASSMGGEGYTF.

This chain joins TRBV7-2 and TRBJ2-1; TRBD2 matches at 8 bases. The trim removed 6 bases at V and 8 bases at J, leaving 9 bases unmatched. There are 14 residues in the CDR3. Germline assignment: CDR1 SGHTA and CDR2 FQGNSA. The CDR3 region has the DNA TGTGCCAGCAGACATGGCGGGGGGTCAGATGAGCAGTTCTTC. Protein: CASRHGGGSDEQFF.

The chain has TRBV9 and TRBJ2-3; possibly TRBD2 for D (5 bases). CDR1 is SGDLS and CDR2 is YYNGEE in the germline V gene. This CDR3 region has 15 residues. V was shortened by 0 bases and J by 3 bases, with 11 bases between the two germline ends. The CDR3 reads CASSVEVWETDTQYF. In DNA form, the CDR3 reads TGTGCCAGCAGCGTAGAAGTCTGGGAGACAGATACGCAGTATTTT.

The rearrangement uses TRBV12-3 or TRBV12-4 and TRBJ1-1; no clear D. V was pared by 6 bases and J by 5 bases, with 10 bases between. The CDR3 is 12 residues long. CDR3 in amino acids: CASRASSTEAFF. In DNA, the CDR3 is TGTGCCAGCAGAGCAAGTAGTACTGAAGCTTTCTTT.

This CDR3 reads CASSSRGRLAGGYNEQFF. The CDR3 DNA follows: TGTGCCAGCAGCTCGAGGGGCCGACTAGCGGGAGGATACAATGAGCAGTTCTTC. The chain couples TRBV7-8 to TRBJ2-1, with 13 bases matching TRBD2. This CDR3 is 18 amino acids long. J was trimmed by 4 bases and V by 4 bases; bases with no gene match: 10. Per the germline V gene, CDR1 is SGHVS and CDR2 is FQNEAQ.

The V call is TRBV29-1, the J call TRBJ2-6; D not certain. Germline V gives CDR1 SQVTM, CDR2 ANQGSEA. V was trimmed by 5 bases and J by 2 bases, leaving 10 bases between them. CDR3 size: 14 residues. The CDR3 coding sequence is TGCAGCGTTAATTGGGAAGCTGGGGCCAACGTCCTGACTTTC. Translated: CSVNWEAGANVLTF. Filled out from reference TRBV29-1 and TRBJ2-6, the complete variable domain reads SAVISQKPSRDICQRGTSLTIQCQVDSQVTMMFWYRQQPGQSLTLIATANQGSEATYESGFVIDKFPISRPNLTFSTLTVSNMSPEDSSIYLCSVNWEAGANVLTFGAGSRLTVL.

The chain has TRBV3-1 (or the pseudogene TRBV3-2) and TRBJ1-1; the D is unclear. V lost 0 bases and J lost 9, with 8 bases in between. The CDR3 contains 12 residues. CDR1 and CDR2 from the germline V gene are LGHDT and YNNKEL (reference sequence). The CDR3 reads CASSQDRRKAFF. The DNA of the CDR3 is TGTGCCAGCAGCCAAGATCGACGGAAAGCTTTCTTT.

This clone was counted only a few times. The gene calls are TRBV5-4 and TRBJ2-3; weak D call: TRBD2 (6 bases). This CDR3 spans 18 amino acids. V was cut by 0 bases and J by 6 bases, with 23 bases left in between. Germline V gene lookup returns CDR1 SGHNT and CDR2 YYREEE (reference sequence). The CDR3 DNA reads TGTGCCAGCAGCTTGGGAAGTCTCGGGGGACGGGGTTCGGATACGCAGTATTTT. Its protein product is CASSLGSLGGRGSDTQYF.

The chain joins TRBV5-1 to TRBJ2-7, with D perhaps assigned TRBD1 or TRBD2 (5 bases each). Germline-derived CDR1 and CDR2 are SGHRS and YFSETQ. With 5 bases removed from V and 2 bases from J, the gap between germline ends came to 11 bases. The CDR3 has 13 residues. CDR3 bases: TGCGCCAGCAGGGGGACGGGGCCCTACGAGCAGTACTTC. It encodes CASRGTGPYEQYF.

V gene TRBV5-6 combines with J gene TRBJ1-2, with D unclear. CDR1 is SGHDT and CDR2 is YYEEEE in the germline V gene. V gave up 4 bases and J gave up 2 bases, with 18 bases separating them. This CDR3 is 16 amino acids long. The CDR3 is CASSLKSSLLNYGYTF. For the CDR3, the DNA is TGTGCCAGCAGCCTAAAGTCCAGTTTACTCAACTATGGCTACACCTTC.

The chain uses TRBV5-1 and TRBJ1-4; 8 bases align to TRBD1. This CDR3 comprises 15 residues. Germline V gene lookup returns CDR1 SGHRS and CDR2 YFSETQ. The V segment lost 4 bases and the J segment 5 bases; nucleotides outside the gene matches: 7. The CDR3 bases are TGCGCCAGCAGCCACCGGACAGGGCTGAATGAAAAACTGTTTTTT. Residues: CASSHRTGLNEKLFF.

V and J are TRBV7-2 and TRBJ1-2; no clear D gene. Germline V gives CDR1 SGHTA, CDR2 FQGNSA. The CDR3 contains 11 residues. V lost 4 bases and J 7 bases, leaving 7 bases between the germline ends. CDR3 DNA sequence: TGTGCCAGCAGCTCCGCCGTTGGCTACACCTTC. Amino acids: CASSSAVGYTF.

The chain has TRBV7-8 and TRBJ1-3, with 7 bases identical to TRBD1. V shed 1 base, J shed 1 base, and the junction held 7 bases outside the gene matches. Per germline, CDR1 SGHVS and CDR2 FQNEAQ. The CDR3 consists of 17 residues. The CDR3 DNA reads as TGTGCCAGCAGCTTAGGTTACAGGGGAAGTTCTGGAAACACCATATATTTT. This translates into CASSLGYRGSSGNTIYF.

Remarks on this clone: A read error may account for a junction end that differs from germline. The CDR3 DNA reads TGTGCCAGCAGTATAGCGGGAACCTACGAGCAGTACTTC. Residues: CASSIAGTYEQYF. This chain links TRBV12-3 or TRBV12-4 with TRBJ2-7; 8 bases are a match to TRBD2. This CDR3 spans 13 amino acids.

This clone occurred once. The chain employs TRBV21-1 and TRBJ1-6. TRBV21-1 is a documented pseudogene. This CDR3 region has 12 residues. CDR3 nucleotides: TGTTGGAGCGGGGTTTTGTATTCACCCCTCCACTTT. The encoded protein is CWSGVLYSPLHF.

The chain recombines TRBV12-5 with TRBJ2-2; D could derive from TRBD1 or TRBD2 (5 bases each). V lost 4 bases and J 5 bases, leaving 17 bases between the germline ends. CDR1 and CDR2 (germline): LGHNT, FRNRAP. The CDR3 runs to 16 residues. This chain's CDR3 is CASGSGPLGPTGELFF. The CDR3, as DNA: TGTGCTAGTGGTTCCGGGCCATTGGGACCGACCGGGGAGCTGTTTTTT. Together with reference TRBV12-5 and TRBJ2-2, the CDR3 gives the full variable domain: DARVTQTPRHKVTEMGQEVTMRCQPILGHNTVFWYRQTMMQGLELLAYFRNRAPLDDSGMPKDRFSAEMPDATLATLKIQPSEPRDSAVYFCASGSGPLGPTGELFFGEGSRLTVL.

CDR3 in amino acids: CAISESDSGRPNEQFF. The CDR3 DNA is TGTGCCATCAGTGAGTCAGATAGCGGGAGGCCCAATGAGCAGTTCTTC. J is TRBJ2-1 and V is TRBV10-3, with TRBD2 identical over 10 bases. The germline V gene encodes CDR1 ENHRY and CDR2 SYGVKD. The CDR3 totals 16 residues. After removal of 0 bases from V and 6 bases from J, the junction contained 5 bases not matched to a gene.

The gene calls are TRBV7-8 and TRBJ1-2, with 7 bases that match TRBD1. CDR3 length equals 13 residues. V gave up 3 bases and J gave up 10 bases; unmatched junction bases: 8. The germline V gene has CDR1 SGHVS and CDR2 FQNEAQ. CDR3 bases: TGTGCCAGCAGCTTCCATCCGGGACAGATCTACACCTTC. Protein product: CASSFHPGQIYTF. Filled out from reference TRBV7-8 and TRBJ1-2, the complete variable domain reads GAGVSQSPRYKVAKRGQDVALRCDPISGHVSLFWYQQALGQGPEFLTYFQNEAQLDKSGLPSDRFFAERPEGSVSTLKIQRTQQEDSAVYLCASSFHPGQIYTFGSGTRLTVV.

V usage is TRBV4-1 and J usage is TRBJ1-4; 9 bases line up with TRBD1. Germline V gives CDR1 MGHRA, CDR2 YSYEKL. V shed 1 base, J shed 8 bases, and the junction held 5 bases outside the gene matches. CDR3 length: 15 amino acids. Here the CDR3 reads CASSQGTGELEKLFF. CDR3 nucleotide sequence: TGCGCCAGCAGCCAAGGGACAGGGGAATTGGAAAAACTGTTTTTT.

The chain couples TRBV6-5 to TRBJ2-7; the match to TRBD2 covers 10 bases. Losses at the gene ends were 7 bases for V and 0 bases for J; bases not matched to a gene: 3. The CDR3 covers 14 residues. The germline V gene encodes CDR1 MNHEY and CDR2 SVGAGI. The CDR3 spells CASIRTSGSYEQYF. The CDR3 DNA is TGTGCCAGCATTAGGACTAGCGGCTCCTACGAGCAGTACTTC.

The chain joins TRBV5-5 to TRBJ2-7, with 7 bases matching TRBD1. The CDR3 is made up of 15 amino acids. The V gene's germline CDR1 is SGHKS and CDR2 YYEKEE (reference sequence). Trimming cost V 0 bases and J 0 bases; bases outside gene matches: 3. CDR3 in amino acids: CASSLVAGGSYEQYF. The CDR3 DNA follows: TGTGCCAGCAGCTTGGTGGCAGGGGGCTCCTACGAGCAGTACTTC.

The CDR3 region has the DNA TGTGCCAGCAGTCCGACCCCTACGGCTTCTGGGGCCAACGTCCTGACTTTC. Translation gives CASSPTPTASGANVLTF. V and J are TRBV4-2 and TRBJ2-6; D uncertain. CDR1 is LGHNA and CDR2 is YNFKEQ in the germline V gene. The germline V and J ends were trimmed by 6 bases and 1 base, with 16 bases remaining between them. CDR3 length: 17 residues.

This clone occurred once. J is TRBJ1-4 and V is TRBV7-9; D is uncertain. Germline CDR1 and CDR2: SEHNR and FQNEAQ (reference sequence). The CDR3 covers 14 residues. V lost 2 bases and J lost 0, with 4 bases in between. The CDR3: CASSLRTTNEKLFF. The CDR3 nucleotides are TGTGCCAGCAGCTTAAGGACAACTAATGAAAAACTGTTTTTT.